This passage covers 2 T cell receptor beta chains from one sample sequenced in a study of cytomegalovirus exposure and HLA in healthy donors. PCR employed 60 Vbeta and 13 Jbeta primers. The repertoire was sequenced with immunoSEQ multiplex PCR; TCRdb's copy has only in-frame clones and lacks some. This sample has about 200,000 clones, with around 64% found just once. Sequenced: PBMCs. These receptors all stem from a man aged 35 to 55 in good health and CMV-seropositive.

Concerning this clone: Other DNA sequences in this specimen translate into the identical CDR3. As DNA, the CDR3 is TGTGCCAGCAGCTTTGACAGGAACTATGGCTACACCTTC. This encodes CASSFDRNYGYTF. The rearrangement joins TRBV7-2 to TRBJ1-2, with D possibly matching TRBD1 (6 bases). V was pared by 3 bases and J by 2 bases, with 7 bases between. This CDR3 contains 13 residues. From germline, CDR1 is SGHTA and CDR2 FQGNSA. Using reference TRBV7-2 and TRBJ1-2 for the parts outside the CDR3, the full variable domain is GAGVSQSPSNKVTEKGKDVELRCDPISGHTALYWYRQSLGQGLEFLIYFQGNSAPDKSGLPSDRFSAERTGGSVSTLTIQRTQQEDSAVYLCASSFDRNYGYTFGSGTRLTVV.

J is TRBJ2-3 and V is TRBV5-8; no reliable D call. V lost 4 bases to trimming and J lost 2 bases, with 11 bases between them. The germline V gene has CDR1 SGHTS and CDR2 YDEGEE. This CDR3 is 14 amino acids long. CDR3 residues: CASSPEVATDTQYF. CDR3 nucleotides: TGTGCCAGCAGCCCCGAGGTGGCCACAGATACGCAGTATTTT.